The entry below describes one T cell receptor beta chain. Libraries were prepared by immunoSEQ multiplex PCR; TCRdb keeps only in-frame clonotypes and omits some of them. This sample has roughly 260,000 clones, with about 88% found just once. The data are from a study of blood T cell repertoires in COVID-19. The CDR3 is made up of 13 amino acids. Between the trimmed V and J ends, which lost 3 bases and 6 bases, there was a span of 12 bases. Germline loops: CDR1 KGHSH, CDR2 LQKENI. Specimen: peripheral blood. This sequence joins TRBV18 and TRBJ2-7, with TRBD1 as a possible D gene (5 bases). The clonotype originates from a woman in her twenties or thirties with COVID-19, enrolled during active disease. The CDR3 spells CASSPSGSSEQYF. CDR3 sequence (DNA): TGTGCCAGCTCACCCTCAGGGTCGAGCGAGCAGTACTTC.